The clone carrying this T cell receptor beta chain was seen at least ten times. The target antigen is unknown. TCR beta CDR3 region amplification was performed from RNA transcripts. Using the HTBI primer set, a first-round RT-PCR was run on the TCR CDR3. TCRdb re-called the multiplex PCR reads with MiXCR, one entry per CDR3 protein. The profile shows 450,000 to 700,000 distinct CDR3 sequences, around 42% of them singletons. These data belong to a study of T cells in Graves' hyperthyroidism and ophthalmopathy. General observations from the study: Also found in blood were most expanded thyroid clonotypes above 0.001. Ophthalmopathy was predicted by the model a median of roughly 6.7 months ahead of onset.

V gave up 5 bases and J gave up 4 bases; unmatched junction bases: 8. This CDR3 contains 16 residues. The V gene's germline CDR1 is PRHDT and CDR2 FYEKMQ (reference sequence). The authors deemed Graves' hyperthyroidism stable absent ophthalmopathy progression within 18 months. Hyperthyroidism in the patients, aged 18 to 65, was newly diagnosed and under 2 months in duration. The sequencing sample was made of peripheral blood or thyroid tissue (not recorded which). The origin of this receptor is a woman under 30 with Graves' hyperthyroidism. The chain uses TRBV13 and TRBJ2-2; 9 bases are shared with TRBD1. CDR3 region: CASSPGTGYGTGELFF. The CDR3 DNA reads as TGTGCCAGCAGCCCAGGGACAGGGTACGGCACCGGGGAGCTGTTTTTT.